The clone carrying this T cell receptor (beta chain) came up a few times. Per germline, CDR1 SEHNR and CDR2 FQNEAQ (reference sequence). Trimming removed 0 bases from V and 5 bases from J, with 11 bases in between. The CDR3 extends over 15 amino acids. In the authors' methods: Cell counts per sample came from amplifying reference gene primers. Measured with immunoSEQ multiplex PCR; TCRdb has only the in-frame clones, and not every one. V and J calls and clone size are given by that table; D and trimming were obtained from the DNA. In the table there are roughly 380,000 clones, about 89% of which are singletons. Seattle patient enrollment occurred during active infection, with longitudinal follow-up thereafter. The entry originates in a study of blood T cell repertoires in COVID-19. Study background: Researchers got acute and convalescent COVID-19 samples from the United States, Italy and Spain.

The sample consisted of peripheral blood. The clonotype was recovered from a woman in her 40s with COVID-19, enrolled during active disease. This chain uses TRBV7-9 with TRBJ1-5; a weak D match, TRBD1 (5 bases). The CDR3 nucleotides are TGTGCCAGCAGCTTAGCTCAGGGTCTTCATCAGCCCCAGCATTTT. It codes for CASSLAQGLHQPQHF.